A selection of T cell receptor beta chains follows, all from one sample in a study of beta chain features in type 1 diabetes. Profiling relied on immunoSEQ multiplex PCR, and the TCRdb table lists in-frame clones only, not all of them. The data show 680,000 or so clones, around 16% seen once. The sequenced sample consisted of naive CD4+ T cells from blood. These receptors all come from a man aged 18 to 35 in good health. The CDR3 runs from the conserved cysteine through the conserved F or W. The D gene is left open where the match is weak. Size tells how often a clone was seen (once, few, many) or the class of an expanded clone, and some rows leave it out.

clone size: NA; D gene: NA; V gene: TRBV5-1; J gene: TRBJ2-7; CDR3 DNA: TGCGCCAGCAGCTACGCCGGACGCGGGTCCTACGAGCAGTACTTC; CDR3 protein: CASSYAGRGSYEQYF
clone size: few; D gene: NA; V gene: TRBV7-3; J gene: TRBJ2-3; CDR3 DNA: TGTGCCAGCAGCCCGAACTCAGATACGCAGTATTTT; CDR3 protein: CASSPNSDTQYF
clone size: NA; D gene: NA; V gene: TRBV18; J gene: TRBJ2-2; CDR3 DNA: TGTGCCAGCTCACGCTTACCGGGTCTACATCTTTTGAACACCGGGGAGCTGTTTTTT; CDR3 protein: CASSRLPGLHLLNTGELFF
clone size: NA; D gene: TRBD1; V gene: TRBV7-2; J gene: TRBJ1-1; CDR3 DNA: TGTGCCAGCAGGTCGGGACAGGGGGCGACTGAAGCTTTCTTT; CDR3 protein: CASRSGQGATEAFF
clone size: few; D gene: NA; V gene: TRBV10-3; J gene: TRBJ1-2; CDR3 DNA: TGTGCCATCAGTGAGTCCGATGTCTATGGCTACACCTTC; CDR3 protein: CAISESDVYGYTF
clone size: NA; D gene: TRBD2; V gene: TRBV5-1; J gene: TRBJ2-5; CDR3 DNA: TGCGCCAGCAGCCGGACCGGGACTAGCGGGAGAAAGGAGACCCAGTACTTC; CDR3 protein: CASSRTGTSGRKETQYF
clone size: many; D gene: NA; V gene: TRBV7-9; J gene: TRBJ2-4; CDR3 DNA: TGTGCCAGCAGTTTTGAGGTGACAGGTTTTCAGTACTTC; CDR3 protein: CASSFEVTGFQYF
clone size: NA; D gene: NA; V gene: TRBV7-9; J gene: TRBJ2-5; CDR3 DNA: TGTGCCAGCAGCTTAGCGGGGGGACAGTCCCAGTACTTC; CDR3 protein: CASSLAGGQSQYF
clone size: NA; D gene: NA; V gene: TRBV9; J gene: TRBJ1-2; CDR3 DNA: TGTGCCAGCAGCGCCCGACAGACTACCCCTAATGATGGCTACACCTTC; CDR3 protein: CASSARQTTPNDGYTF
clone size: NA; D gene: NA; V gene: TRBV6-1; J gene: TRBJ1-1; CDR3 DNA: TGTGCCAGCAGTGTGGCGGACTTGAACACTGAAGCTTTCTTT; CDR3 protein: CASSVADLNTEAFF
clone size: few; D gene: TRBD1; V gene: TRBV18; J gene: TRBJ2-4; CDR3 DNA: TGTGCCAGCTCACTGACAGGGGGGACGGCCAAAAACATTCAGTACTTC; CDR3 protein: CASSLTGGTAKNIQYF
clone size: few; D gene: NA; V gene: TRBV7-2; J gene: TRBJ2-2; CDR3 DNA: TGTGCCAGCAGCCCGGCGAGGAACACCGGGGAGCTGTTTTTT; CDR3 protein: CASSPARNTGELFF
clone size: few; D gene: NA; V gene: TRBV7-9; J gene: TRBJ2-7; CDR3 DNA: TGTGCCAGCAGCCAACGCGGGTCCTACGAGCAGTACTTC; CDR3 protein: CASSQRGSYEQYF
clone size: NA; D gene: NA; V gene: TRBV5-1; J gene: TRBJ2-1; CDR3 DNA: TGCGCCAGCAGCTTGTTGACAGGTGGCTCCTACAATGAGCAGTTCTTC; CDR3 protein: CASSLLTGGSYNEQFF
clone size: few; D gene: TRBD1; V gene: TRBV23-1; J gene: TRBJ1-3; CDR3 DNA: TGCGCCAGCAGCACCCAGATCCCGGGACAGGGCAACTCTGGAAACACCATATATTTT; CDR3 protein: CASSTQIPGQGNSGNTIYF
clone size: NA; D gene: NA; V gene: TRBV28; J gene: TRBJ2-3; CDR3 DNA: TGTGCCAGCAGTCCCGGGAGCCTGGGGGGCACAGATACGCAGTATTTT; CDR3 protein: CASSPGSLGGTDTQYF
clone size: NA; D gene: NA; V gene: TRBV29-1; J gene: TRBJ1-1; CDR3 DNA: TGCAGCGCGGGGCTAATGAACACTGAAGCTTTCTTT; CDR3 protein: CSAGLMNTEAFF
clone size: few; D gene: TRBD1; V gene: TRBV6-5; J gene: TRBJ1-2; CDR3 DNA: TGTGCCAGCAGGGGACAGGGGCCTGGCTACACCTTC; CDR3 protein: CASRGQGPGYTF
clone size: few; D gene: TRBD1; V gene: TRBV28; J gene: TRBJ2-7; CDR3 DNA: TGTGCCAGCAGTGCGCTGGGACAGGGCTACGAGCAGTACTTC; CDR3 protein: CASSALGQGYEQYF
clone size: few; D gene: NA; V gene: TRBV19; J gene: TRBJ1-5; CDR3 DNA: TGTGCCAGTAGTTTCCAGCAGGGGAATCAGCCCCAGCATTTT; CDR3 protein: CASSFQQGNQPQHF
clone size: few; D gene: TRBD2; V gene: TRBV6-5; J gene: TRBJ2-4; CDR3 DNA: TGTGCCAGCAGCTCCGGGGGGAATAGGAGGAACATTCAGTACTTC; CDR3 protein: CASSSGGNRRNIQYF
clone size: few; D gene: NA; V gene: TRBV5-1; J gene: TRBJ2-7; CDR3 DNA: TGCGCCAGCAGCCGCGGCCAGGGGGGCTACGAGCAGTACTTC; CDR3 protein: CASSRGQGGYEQYF